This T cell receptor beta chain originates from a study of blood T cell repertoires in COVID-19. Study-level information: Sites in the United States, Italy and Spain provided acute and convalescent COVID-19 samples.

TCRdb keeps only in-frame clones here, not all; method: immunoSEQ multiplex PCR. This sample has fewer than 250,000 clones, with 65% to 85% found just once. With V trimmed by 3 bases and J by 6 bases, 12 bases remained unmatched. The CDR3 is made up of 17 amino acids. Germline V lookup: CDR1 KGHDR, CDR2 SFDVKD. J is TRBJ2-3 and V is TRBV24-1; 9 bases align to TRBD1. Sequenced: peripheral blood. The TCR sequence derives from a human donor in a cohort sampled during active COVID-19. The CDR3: CATSDTAGTGHEDTQYF. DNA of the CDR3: TGTGCCACCAGTGATACCGCCGGGACAGGGCACGAGGATACGCAGTATTTT.